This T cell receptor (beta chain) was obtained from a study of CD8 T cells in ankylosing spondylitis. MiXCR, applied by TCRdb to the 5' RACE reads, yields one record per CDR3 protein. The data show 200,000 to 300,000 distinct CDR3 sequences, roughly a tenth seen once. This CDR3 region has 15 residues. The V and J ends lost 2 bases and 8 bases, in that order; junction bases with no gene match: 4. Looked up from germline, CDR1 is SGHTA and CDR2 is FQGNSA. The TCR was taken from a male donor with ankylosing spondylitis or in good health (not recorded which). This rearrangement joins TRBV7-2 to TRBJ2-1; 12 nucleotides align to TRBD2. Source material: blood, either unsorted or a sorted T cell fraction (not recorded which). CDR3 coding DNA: TGTGCCAGCAGCTTACTAGCGGGAGGGCCGGATGAGCAGTTCTTC. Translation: CASSLLAGGPDEQFF.